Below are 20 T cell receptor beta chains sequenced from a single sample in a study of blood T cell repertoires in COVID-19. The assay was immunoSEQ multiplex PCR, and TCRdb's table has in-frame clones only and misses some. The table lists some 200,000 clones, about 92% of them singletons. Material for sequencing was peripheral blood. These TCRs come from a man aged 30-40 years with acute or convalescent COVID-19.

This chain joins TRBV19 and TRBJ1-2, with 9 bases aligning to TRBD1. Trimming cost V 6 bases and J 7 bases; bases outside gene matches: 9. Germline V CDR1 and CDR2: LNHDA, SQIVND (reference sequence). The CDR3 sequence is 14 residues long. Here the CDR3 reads CASRTRDRATGYTF. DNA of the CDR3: TGTGCCAGTAGAACCCGGGACAGGGCGACTGGCTACACCTTC. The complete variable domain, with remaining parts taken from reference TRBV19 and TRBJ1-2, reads DGGITQSPKYLFRKEGQNVTLSCEQNLNHDAMYWYRQDPGQGLRLIYYSQIVNDFQKGDIAEGYSVSREKKESFPLTVTSAQKNPTAFYLCASRTRDRATGYTFGSGTRLTVV.

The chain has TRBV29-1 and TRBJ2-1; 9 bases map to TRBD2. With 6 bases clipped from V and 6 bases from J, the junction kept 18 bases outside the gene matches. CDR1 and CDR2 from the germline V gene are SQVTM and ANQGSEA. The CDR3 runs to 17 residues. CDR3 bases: TGCAGCGTGGCGTCCGGGCGGGAGGGCCGTTCGATCAATGAGCAGTTCTTC. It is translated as CSVASGREGRSINEQFF.

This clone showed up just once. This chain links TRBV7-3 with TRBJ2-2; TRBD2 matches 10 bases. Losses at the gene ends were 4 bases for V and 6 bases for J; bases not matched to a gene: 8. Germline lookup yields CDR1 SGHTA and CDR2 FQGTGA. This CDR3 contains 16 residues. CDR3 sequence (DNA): TGTGCCAGCAGCTCCACTAGCGGGGAATTCTCCGGGGAGCTGTTTTTT. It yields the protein CASSSTSGEFSGELFF.

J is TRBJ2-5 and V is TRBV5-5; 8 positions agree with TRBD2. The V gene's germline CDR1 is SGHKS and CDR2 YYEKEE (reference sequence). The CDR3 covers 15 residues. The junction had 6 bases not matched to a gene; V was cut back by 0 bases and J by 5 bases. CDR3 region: CASSLATAGVETQYF. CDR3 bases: TGTGCCAGCAGCTTGGCTACAGCGGGGGTTGAGACCCAGTACTTC.

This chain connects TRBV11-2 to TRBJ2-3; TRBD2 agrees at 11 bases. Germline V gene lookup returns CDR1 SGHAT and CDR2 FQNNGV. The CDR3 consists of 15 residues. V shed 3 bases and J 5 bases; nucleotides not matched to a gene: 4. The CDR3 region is CASSFSGGALDTQYF. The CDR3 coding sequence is TGTGCCAGCAGCTTTAGCGGGGGGGCCTTAGATACGCAGTATTTT.

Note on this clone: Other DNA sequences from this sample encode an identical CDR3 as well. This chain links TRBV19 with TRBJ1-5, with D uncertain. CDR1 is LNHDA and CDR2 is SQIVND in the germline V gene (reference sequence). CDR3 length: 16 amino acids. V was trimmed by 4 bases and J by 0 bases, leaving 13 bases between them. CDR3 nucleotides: TGTGCCAGTAGTAGGCAGGACTTATATAGCAATCAGCCCCAGCATTTT. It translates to CASSRQDLYSNQPQHF.

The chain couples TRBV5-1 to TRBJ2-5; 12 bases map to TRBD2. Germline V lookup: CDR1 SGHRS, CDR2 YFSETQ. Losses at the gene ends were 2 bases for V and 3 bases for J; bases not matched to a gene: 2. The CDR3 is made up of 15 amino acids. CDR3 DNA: TGCGCCAGCAGCTTTACTAGCGGGAGGAAAGAGACCCAGTACTTC. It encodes CASSFTSGRKETQYF.

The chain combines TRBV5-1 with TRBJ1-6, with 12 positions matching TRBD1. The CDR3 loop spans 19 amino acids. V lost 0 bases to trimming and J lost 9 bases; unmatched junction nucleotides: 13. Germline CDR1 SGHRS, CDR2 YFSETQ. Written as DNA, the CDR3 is TGCGCCAGCAGCTTGGTGGGGACAGGGGGCCCTACGGCGATTTCACCCCTCCACTTT. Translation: CASSLVGTGGPTAISPLHF.

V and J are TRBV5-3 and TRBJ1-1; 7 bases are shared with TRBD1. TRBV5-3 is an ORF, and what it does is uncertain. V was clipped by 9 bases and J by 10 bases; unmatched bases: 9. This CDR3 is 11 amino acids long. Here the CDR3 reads CAILRRDRAFF. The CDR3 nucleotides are TGTGCCATACTCCGCCGGGACAGAGCTTTCTTT.

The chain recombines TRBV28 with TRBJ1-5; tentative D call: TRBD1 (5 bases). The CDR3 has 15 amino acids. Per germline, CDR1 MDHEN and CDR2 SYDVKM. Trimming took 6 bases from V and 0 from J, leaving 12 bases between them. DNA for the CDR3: TGTGCCAGCAGGCTGGGGGGTTTTAGCAATCAGCCCCAGCATTTT. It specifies CASRLGGFSNQPQHF.

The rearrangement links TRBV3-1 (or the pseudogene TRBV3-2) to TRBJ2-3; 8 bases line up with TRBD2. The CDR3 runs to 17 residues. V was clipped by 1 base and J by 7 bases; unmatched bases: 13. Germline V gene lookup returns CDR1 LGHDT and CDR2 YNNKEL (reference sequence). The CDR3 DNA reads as TGTGCCAGCAGCCAAGGTCGATCCGGGGGGGAAGGATATACGCAGTATTTT. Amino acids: CASSQGRSGGEGYTQYF.

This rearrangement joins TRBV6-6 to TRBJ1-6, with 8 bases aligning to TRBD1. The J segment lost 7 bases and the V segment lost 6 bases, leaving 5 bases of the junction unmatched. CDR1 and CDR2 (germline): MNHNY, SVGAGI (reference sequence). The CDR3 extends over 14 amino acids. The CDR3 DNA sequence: TGTGCCAGCAGCCGACAGGGGCGGAATTCACCCCTCCACTTT. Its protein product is CASSRQGRNSPLHF.

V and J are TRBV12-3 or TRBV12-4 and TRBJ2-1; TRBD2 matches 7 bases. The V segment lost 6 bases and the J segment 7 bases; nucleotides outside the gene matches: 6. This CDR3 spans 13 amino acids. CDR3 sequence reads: CASSLGGVNEQFF. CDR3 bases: TGTGCCAGCAGCTTGGGGGGGGTTAATGAGCAGTTCTTC.

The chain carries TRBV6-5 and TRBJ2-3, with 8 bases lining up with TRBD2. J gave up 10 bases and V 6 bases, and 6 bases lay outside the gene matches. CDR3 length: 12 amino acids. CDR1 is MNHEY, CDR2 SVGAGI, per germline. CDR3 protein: CASSRSGSSQYF. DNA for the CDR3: TGTGCCAGCAGCCGAAGCGGGAGTTCGCAGTATTTT.

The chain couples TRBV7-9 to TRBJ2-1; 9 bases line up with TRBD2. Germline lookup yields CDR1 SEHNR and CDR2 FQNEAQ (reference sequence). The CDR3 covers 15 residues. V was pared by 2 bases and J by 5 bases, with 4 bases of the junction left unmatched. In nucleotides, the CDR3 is TGTGCCAGCAGCTTATCCGGGACTAGCAACAATGAGCAGTTCTTC. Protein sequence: CASSLSGTSNNEQFF.

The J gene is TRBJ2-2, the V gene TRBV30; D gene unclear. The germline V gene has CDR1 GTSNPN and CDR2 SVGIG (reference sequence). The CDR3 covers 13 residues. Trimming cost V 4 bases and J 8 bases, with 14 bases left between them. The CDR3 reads CAWNVQLRGELFF. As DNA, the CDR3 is TGTGCCTGGAATGTCCAGTTGCGGGGGGAGCTGTTTTTT.

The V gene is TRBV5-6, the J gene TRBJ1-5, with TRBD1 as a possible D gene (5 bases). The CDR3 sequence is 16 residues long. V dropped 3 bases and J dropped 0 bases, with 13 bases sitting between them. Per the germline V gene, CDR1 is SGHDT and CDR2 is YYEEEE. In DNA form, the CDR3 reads TGTGCCAGCAGCTGGGGTGGGGCGGTTAGCAATCAGCCCCAGCATTTT. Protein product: CASSWGGAVSNQPQHF.

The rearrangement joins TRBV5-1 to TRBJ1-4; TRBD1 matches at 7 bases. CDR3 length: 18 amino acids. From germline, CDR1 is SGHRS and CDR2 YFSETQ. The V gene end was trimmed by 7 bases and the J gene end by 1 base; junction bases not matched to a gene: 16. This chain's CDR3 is CASSAARGRTGTNEKLFF. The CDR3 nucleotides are TGCGCCAGCTCAGCAGCGAGGGGGCGGACAGGAACTAATGAAAAACTGTTTTTT.

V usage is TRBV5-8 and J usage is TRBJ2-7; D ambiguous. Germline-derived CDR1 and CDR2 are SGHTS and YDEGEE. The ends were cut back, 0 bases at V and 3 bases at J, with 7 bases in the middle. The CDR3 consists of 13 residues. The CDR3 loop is CASSLAASYEQYF. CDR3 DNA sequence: TGTGCCAGCAGCTTGGCGGCTAGCTACGAGCAGTACTTC.

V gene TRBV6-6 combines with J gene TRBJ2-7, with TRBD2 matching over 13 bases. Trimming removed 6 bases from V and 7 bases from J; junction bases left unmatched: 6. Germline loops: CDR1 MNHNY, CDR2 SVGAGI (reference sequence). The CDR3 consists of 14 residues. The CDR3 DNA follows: TGTGCCAGCAGAGGACTAGCGGGAGCTGGTGAGCAGTACTTC. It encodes CASRGLAGAGEQYF.